Sequencing of this TCR beta chain was carried out in a study of PD-L1 blockade in urothelial cancer. Looking at the study overall: Patients went on atezolizumab around 2014, receiving 1,200 mg intravenously every 3 weeks. Males with bladder-origin urothelial cancer constituted most of the roughly 29 patients. Median blood clonality was around 0.08, with about 80,000 unique TCRs.

Overall study findings and caveats: When pretreatment blood TCR clonality was below the median, it predicted better survival.

Germline CDR1 and CDR2: KGHSH and LQKENI. The junction had 4 bases not matched to a gene; V was cut back by 4 bases and J by 4 bases. The CDR3 has 14 residues. Time point in this sample: pretreatment peripheral blood. The assay was immunoSEQ multiplex PCR, and TCRdb's table has in-frame clones only and misses some. Here the sample spans 85,000 to 90,000 clones, 70% to 90% being singletons. Concerning this clone: The antigen remains undetermined.

The clonotype was recovered from a man aged 55 to 70 with urothelial cancer. The J gene is TRBJ1-5, the V gene TRBV18; TRBD1 matches 7 bases. Sequences were derived from PBMCs, sampled around atezolizumab (anti-PD-L1) treatment. The CDR3: CASSQGGNNQPQHF. The CDR3 DNA reads as TGTGCCAGCTCACAAGGGGGCAATAATCAGCCCCAGCATTTT.